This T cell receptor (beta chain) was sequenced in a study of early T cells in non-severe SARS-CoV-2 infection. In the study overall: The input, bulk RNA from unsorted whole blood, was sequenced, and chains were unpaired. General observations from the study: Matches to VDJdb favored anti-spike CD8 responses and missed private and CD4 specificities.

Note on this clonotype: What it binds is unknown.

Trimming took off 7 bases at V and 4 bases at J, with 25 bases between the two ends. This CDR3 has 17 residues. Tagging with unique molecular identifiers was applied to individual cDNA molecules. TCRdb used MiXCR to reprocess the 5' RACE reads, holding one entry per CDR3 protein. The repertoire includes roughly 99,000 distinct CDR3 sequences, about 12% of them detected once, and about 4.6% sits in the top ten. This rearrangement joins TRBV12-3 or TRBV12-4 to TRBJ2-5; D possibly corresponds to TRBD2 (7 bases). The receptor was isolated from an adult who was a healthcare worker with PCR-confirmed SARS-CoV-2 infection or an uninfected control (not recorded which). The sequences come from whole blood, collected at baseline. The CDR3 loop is CASTAGTSVGGPETQYF. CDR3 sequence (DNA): TGTGCCAGCACCGCAGGAACTAGCGTCGGGGGGCCAGAGACCCAGTACTTC.